A single sample is the source of the 19 T cell receptor beta chains below, sequenced in a study of cytomegalovirus exposure and HLA in healthy donors. 13 Jbeta primers and 60 Vbeta primers were used for the PCR. Here immunoSEQ multiplex PCR was the method, and the copy in TCRdb shows in-frame clones only, minus some. Here the sample table reports about 64,000 clones. Sequencing was performed on PBMCs. These receptors all come from a young woman in good health and CMV-seronegative.

The chain joins TRBV6-6 to TRBJ1-2; D not resolved. This CDR3 region has 11 residues. CDR1 is MNHNY, CDR2 SVGAGI, per germline (reference sequence). V was trimmed by 5 bases and J by 6 bases, leaving 7 bases between them. This CDR3 is CASSPGDGYTF. In DNA form, the CDR3 reads TGTGCCAGCAGTCCCGGGGATGGCTACACCTTC.

The chain employs TRBV6-1 and TRBJ2-7, with 7 nucleotides matching TRBD2. V gave up 6 bases and J gave up 0 bases; unmatched junction bases: 8. Per germline, CDR1 MNHNS and CDR2 SASEGT. CDR3 size: 15 residues. CDR3 sequence: CASSSLASSSYEQYF. DNA of the CDR3: TGTGCCAGCAGCTCACTAGCGTCTAGCTCCTACGAGCAGTACTTC.

CDR3 sequence reads: CASSEGAGRGDTQYF. The CDR3 DNA sequence: TGTGCCAGCAGTGAAGGGGCGGGGAGGGGGGATACGCAGTATTTT. The chain links TRBV2 to TRBJ2-3, with a tentative D call TRBD2 (7 bases). Trimming took 1 base from V and 6 from J, leaving 14 bases between them. The CDR3 runs 15 residues. Germline V gene data show CDR1 as SNHLY and CDR2 as FYNNEI.

CDR3 in DNA: TGTGCTAGTGGTTTGGTCCCGGGACAGGGTATCCGCGGGCAGTACTTC. It yields the protein CASGLVPGQGIRGQYF. The chain uses TRBV12-5 and TRBJ2-7, with TRBD1 matching over 9 bases. The CDR3 covers 16 residues. CDR1 and CDR2 from the germline V gene are LGHNT and FRNRAP. The V segment lost 0 bases and the J segment 9 bases; nucleotides outside the gene matches: 12.

The chain carries TRBV9 and TRBJ2-3; 9 positions agree with TRBD2. Trimming cost V 4 bases and J 2 bases; bases outside gene matches: 5. The CDR3 is 15 residues long. CDR1 SGDLS and CDR2 YYNGEE come from the germline V gene. In nucleotides, the CDR3 is TGTGCCAGCAGCCCCGGACTAGCGCACACAGATACGCAGTATTTT. Translated: CASSPGLAHTDTQYF.

The genes are TRBV2 and TRBJ2-7; TRBD2 agrees at 10 bases. After removal of 6 bases from V and 5 bases from J, the junction contained 7 bases not matched to a gene. The CDR3 has 14 residues. CDR1 is SNHLY and CDR2 is FYNNEI in the germline V gene. The CDR3 bases are TGTGCCAGCAGCGGAGCGGGAGGGCTAGACGAGCAGTACTTC. Protein sequence: CASSGAGGLDEQYF.

The rearrangement joins TRBV2 to TRBJ1-1; 7 bases align to TRBD1. The V gene end was trimmed by 8 bases and the J gene end by 3 bases; junction bases not matched to a gene: 9. CDR1 and CDR2 (germline): SNHLY, FYNNEI. This CDR3 has 14 amino acids. The CDR3 DNA reads as TGTGCCAGCCACATACTTGACAGGGACACTGAAGCTTTCTTT. Translated, it gives CASHILDRDTEAFF.

This rearrangement joins TRBV9 to TRBJ1-1, with D perhaps TRBD1 (5 bases). CDR1 is SGDLS and CDR2 is YYNGEE in the germline V gene. CDR3 length equals 16 residues. V lost 0 bases to trimming and J lost 2 bases, with 14 bases between them. The CDR3 nucleotides are TGTGCCAGCAGCGTAGGGTCCGGGAGGGGAAACACTGAAGCTTTCTTT. It is translated as CASSVGSGRGNTEAFF.

This sequence joins TRBV30 and TRBJ1-2; perhaps TRBD1 as D (6 bases). V was cut by 5 bases and J by 8 bases, with 12 bases left in between. CDR1 and CDR2 (germline): GTSNPN, SVGIG (reference sequence). The CDR3 extends over 11 amino acids. The CDR3, as DNA: TGTGCCTGGGTGCAGGGGAAGGGCTACACCTTC. It is translated as CAWVQGKGYTF.

The rearrangement joins TRBV14 to TRBJ1-3; D is perhaps TRBD1 (6 bases). The germline CDR1 and CDR2 sequences are SGHDN and FVKESK. The V gene lost 4 bases and the J gene lost 0 bases, with 16 bases spanning the gap. This CDR3 region has 17 residues. The CDR3 nucleotides are TGTGCCAGCAGCCCCTTGGGGGGGGCAAGCTCTGGAAACACCATATATTTT. As protein: CASSPLGGASSGNTIYF.

This chain joins TRBV12-5 and TRBJ2-7; 8 bases fit TRBD1. Germline CDR1 reads LGHNT; CDR2 reads FRNRAP. The CDR3 contains 15 residues. J lost 5 bases, V lost 4 bases, and 10 bases had no gene match. CDR3 DNA: TGTGCTAGTGGTTCTGGGACAGGTGTAGTTAACGAGCAGTACTTC. Protein product: CASGSGTGVVNEQYF.

The V call is TRBV4-1, the J call TRBJ1-1; TRBD1 agrees at 9 bases. There are 15 residues in the CDR3. Germline lookup yields CDR1 MGHRA and CDR2 YSYEKL. The junction had 10 bases not matched to a gene; V was cut back by 0 bases and J by 11 bases. The CDR3 loop is CASSQDAGQGKMAFF. CDR3 coding DNA: TGCGCCAGCAGCCAAGATGCGGGACAGGGTAAAATGGCTTTCTTT.

The chain carries TRBV5-6 and TRBJ1-1, with unresolved D. From germline, CDR1 is SGHDT and CDR2 YYEEEE. Trimming removed 3 bases at V and 6 bases at J, with 12 bases between. The CDR3 extends over 13 amino acids. In DNA, the CDR3 is TGTGCCAGCAGCTCCTCCGACTCGTCTGAAGCTTTCTTT. Amino acid sequence: CASSSSDSSEAFF.

V and J are TRBV9 and TRBJ2-2; D remains unclear. The CDR3 has 15 amino acids. V lost 0 bases to trimming and J lost 1 base, with 7 bases between them. Germline V lookup: CDR1 SGDLS, CDR2 YYNGEE. The CDR3 coding sequence is TGTGCCAGCAGCGTAGGCTCCAGGAACACCGGGGAGCTGTTTTTT. This gives the protein CASSVGSRNTGELFF.

The chain recombines TRBV6-1 with TRBJ2-1, with 10 positions matching TRBD2. The CDR3 extends over 15 amino acids. The V segment lost 2 bases and the J segment 4 bases; nucleotides outside the gene matches: 2. The germline V gene has CDR1 MNHNS and CDR2 SASEGT. CDR3 nucleotide sequence: TGTGCCAGCAGTGAAAAAGCGGGGGGGTACAATGAGCAGTTCTTC. Its protein is CASSEKAGGYNEQFF.

This chain connects TRBV5-6 to TRBJ2-3; 8 bases align to TRBD2. Unmatched junction bases numbered 12, after V lost 3 bases and J lost 9 bases. This CDR3 region has 15 residues. Looked up from germline, CDR1 is SGHDT and CDR2 is YYEEEE. In DNA form, the CDR3 reads TGTGCCAGCAGCTCCCCCAGTCGGGAGGGGGAAACGCAGTATTTT. This encodes CASSSPSREGETQYF.

The chain carries TRBV7-6 and TRBJ1-6; D uncertain. CDR1 is SGHVS and CDR2 is FNYEAQ in the germline V gene. The length of the CDR3 is 15 residues. V lost 1 base, J lost 2 bases, and 6 bases lay in between. The DNA for the CDR3 is TGTGCCAGCAGCTTAGAAAGAGCCTATAATTCACCCCTCCACTTT. It translates to CASSLERAYNSPLHF.

The rearrangement uses TRBV28 and TRBJ2-5, with 7 bases identical to TRBD2. Germline trimming cut 8 bases from V and 4 bases from J; bases unmatched to any gene: 7. This CDR3 has 13 amino acids. CDR1 and CDR2 (germline): MDHEN, SYDVKM. The DNA for the CDR3 is TGTGCCAGCCTATCGGGACTACGAGAGACCCAGTACTTC. This encodes CASLSGLRETQYF.

CDR3 residues: CASSQDKDSTVYGYTF. The CDR3 nucleotides are TGCGCCAGCAGCCAAGATAAGGACAGCACCGTCTATGGCTACACCTTC. This rearrangement joins TRBV4-1 to TRBJ1-2, with a possible D match to TRBD1 (6 bases). CDR3 length: 16 amino acids. V was shortened by 0 bases and J by 4 bases, with 15 bases between the two germline ends. Germline CDR1 MGHRA, CDR2 YSYEKL.